These 20 T cell receptor beta chains were all obtained from the same sample, sequenced in a study of beta chain features in type 1 diabetes. What was sequenced were expressed TCRB transcripts, since all of the isolated RNA had been reverse transcribed. The protocol was immunoSEQ multiplex PCR, while the TCRdb copy is restricted to in-frame clones and leaves out a portion. The sample has 350,000 to 450,000 clones, around 13% seen once. What was sequenced was naive CD4+ T cells from blood. These TCRs come from a man aged 25 to 40 in good health.

This clone came up a few times. V is TRBV11-1 and J is TRBJ2-3; D possibly corresponds to TRBD1 (5 bases). With 5 bases removed from V and 2 bases from J, the gap between germline ends came to 14 bases. CDR1 is SGHAT and CDR2 is FQDESV in the germline V gene (reference sequence). This CDR3 region has 15 residues. This CDR3 reads CASSTGRTNTDTQYF. The CDR3 coding sequence is TGTGCCAGCAGCACAGGACGGACAAACACAGATACGCAGTATTTT. The full variable domain, its missing parts supplied by reference TRBV11-1 and TRBJ2-3, is EAEVAQSPRYKITEKSQAVAFWCDPISGHATLYWYRQILGQGPELLVQFQDESVVDDSQLPKDRFSAERLKGVDSTLKIQPAELGDSAMYLCASSTGRTNTDTQYFGPGTRLTVL.

The V and J genes are TRBV7-9 and TRBJ2-5, with D unclear. Germline CDR1 SEHNR, CDR2 FQNEAQ (reference sequence). Trimming took 1 base from V and 4 from J, leaving 10 bases between them. The CDR3 runs to 14 residues. The CDR3 here is CASSLGSRIETQYF. DNA of the CDR3: TGTGCCAGCAGCTTAGGAAGTCGGATAGAGACCCAGTACTTC.

The chain uses TRBV2 and TRBJ1-4; TRBD1 is a possible D gene (6 bases). CDR1 and CDR2 from the germline V gene are SNHLY and FYNNEI. V lost 5 bases and J 6 bases, leaving 7 bases between the germline ends. The CDR3 runs 12 residues. Here the CDR3 DNA reads TGTGCCAGCAGTACAGGGTATGAAAAACTGTTTTTT. Protein product: CASSTGYEKLFF.

The chain carries TRBV15 and TRBJ2-1; 7 nucleotides match TRBD2. Germline loops: CDR1 LNHNV, CDR2 YYDKDF (reference sequence). V trimming: 0 bases; J trimming: 7 bases; junction bases outside the gene matches: 6. The CDR3 is 15 amino acids. CDR3 DNA sequence: TGTGCCACCAGCAGAGATCTGGGACTATCAAATGAGCAGTTCTTC. Protein product: CATSRDLGLSNEQFF.

The genes are TRBV7-2 and TRBJ2-7, with D perhaps TRBD2 (6 bases). CDR1 is SGHTA, CDR2 FQGNSA, per germline. The CDR3 has 14 amino acids. V gave up 6 bases and J gave up 3 bases, with 15 bases separating them. The CDR3 protein is CASRPPGLNYEQYF. CDR3 coding DNA: TGTGCCAGCAGACCGCCGGGACTCAACTACGAGCAGTACTTC.

This clone turned up a few times. This chain joins TRBV27 and TRBJ2-2; 8 positions agree with TRBD1. The germline V gene encodes CDR1 MNHEY and CDR2 SMNVEV (reference sequence). Trimming took 5 bases from V and 1 from J; bases not matched to a gene: 9. This CDR3 is 17 amino acids long. The CDR3 spells CASSLTPGTGNTGELFF. The CDR3 DNA is TGTGCCAGCAGTCTTACCCCCGGGACAGGGAACACCGGGGAGCTGTTTTTT.

This clone was found a few times. The chain is built from TRBV9 and TRBJ2-1; TRBD1 matches 8 bases. This CDR3 is built from 13 residues. Germline CDR1 and CDR2: SGDLS and YYNGEE. With 3 bases clipped from V and 10 bases from J, the junction kept 6 bases outside the gene matches. This CDR3 reads CASSGGQAREQFF. The CDR3, as DNA: TGTGCCAGCAGCGGGGGACAGGCTAGAGAGCAGTTCTTC.

A few counts support this clone. The chain links TRBV6-6 to TRBJ2-3, with D tentatively TRBD1 (5 bases). CDR3 length equals 14 residues. Germline loops: CDR1 MNHNY, CDR2 SVGAGI (reference sequence). Trimming shortened V by 0 bases and J by 5 bases, and 9 bases separated the two germline ends. This chain's CDR3 is CASSYSGAGDTQYF. CDR3 sequence (DNA): TGTGCCAGCAGTTACTCTGGGGCAGGAGATACGCAGTATTTT.

A few counts support this clone. The rearrangement links TRBV9 to TRBJ1-2, with TRBD1 identical over 8 bases. V was clipped by 4 bases and J by 4 bases; unmatched bases: 3. CDR1 is SGDLS and CDR2 is YYNGEE in the germline V gene. This CDR3 contains 13 residues. DNA for the CDR3: TGTGCCAGCAGCCGGGACAGGTTCTATGGCTACACCTTC. It yields the protein CASSRDRFYGYTF. The variable domain in full, completed from reference TRBV9 and TRBJ1-2, reads DSGVTQTPKHLITATGQRVTLRCSPRSGDLSVYWYQQSLDQGLQFLIQYYNGEERAKGNILERFSAQQFPDLHSELNLSSLELGDSALYFCASSRDRFYGYTFGSGTRLTVV.

This clone was observed a handful of times. The rearrangement joins TRBV7-2 to TRBJ2-7, with D uncertain. Germline CDR1 is SGHTA and CDR2 is FQGNSA. This CDR3 has 14 amino acids. The germline V and J ends were trimmed by 5 bases and 2 bases, with 13 bases remaining between them. The chain's CDR3 is CASSPKTVPYEQYF. The CDR3, as DNA: TGTGCCAGCAGCCCCAAGACGGTTCCCTACGAGCAGTACTTC.

This clone was seen a handful of times. This rearrangement joins TRBV5-1 to TRBJ1-6, with a weak D call TRBD1 (5 bases). Deletions cut 0 bases from V and 7 bases from J, with 14 bases between. The CDR3 is 16 residues long. Germline assignment: CDR1 SGHRS and CDR2 YFSETQ. CDR3 in amino acids: CASSLGQRWENSPLHF. The CDR3 nucleotides read TGCGCCAGCAGCTTGGGACAGAGGTGGGAGAATTCACCCCTCCACTTT. Using reference TRBV5-1 and TRBJ1-6 for the parts outside the CDR3, the full variable domain is KAGVTQTPRYLIKTRGQQVTLSCSPISGHRSVSWYQQTPGQGLQFLFEYFSETQRNKGNFPGRFSGRQFSNSRSEMNVSTLELGDSALYLCASSLGQRWENSPLHFGNGTRLTVT.

This clone was seen more than once but under ten times. The rearrangement joins TRBV5-4 to TRBJ2-1; 9 bases map to TRBD1. CDR1 and CDR2 from the germline V gene are SGHNT and YYREEE (reference sequence). Germline trimming cut 4 bases from V and 7 bases from J; bases unmatched to any gene: 6. The CDR3 extends over 14 amino acids. CDR3 residues: CASSKQGAGNEQFF. The CDR3 coding sequence is TGTGCCAGCAGCAAACAGGGGGCAGGGAATGAGCAGTTCTTC.

The chain employs TRBV6-6 and TRBJ2-7; 13 bases are a match to TRBD2. V gave up 6 bases and J gave up 3 bases; unmatched junction bases: 2. The CDR3 consists of 14 residues. CDR1 and CDR2 from the germline V gene are MNHNY and SVGAGI (reference sequence). The CDR3 spells CASRWTSGGYEQYF. The DNA for the CDR3 is TGTGCCAGCAGGTGGACTAGCGGGGGCTACGAGCAGTACTTC.

This clone came up a few times. At one end, the junction sequence differs from germline, possibly due to a read error. The chain is built from TRBV15 and TRBJ1-4, with no clear D. Germline lookup yields CDR1 LNHNV and CDR2 YYDKDF (reference sequence). This CDR3 is built from 14 residues. The CDR3 coding sequence is TGTGCCACCAGCCGAGATGCAACTAATGAAAAACTGTTTTTT. This sequence encodes CATSRDATNEKLFF.

This clone has just a few counts. This rearrangement joins TRBV7-2 to TRBJ2-3; D may be TRBD1 (5 bases). Germline V gene data show CDR1 as SGHTA and CDR2 as FQGNSA. V lost 7 bases and J lost 1, with 18 bases in between. The CDR3 is 16 residues long. The CDR3 DNA reads as TGTGCCAGCACCTTGCGTATCTCAGGGCGCACAGATACGCAGTATTTT. It codes for CASTLRISGRTDTQYF.

This clone was seen a few times. This sequence joins TRBV25-1 and TRBJ2-7; the D gene is possibly TRBD1 (5 bases). The CDR3 sequence is 17 residues long. The germline CDR1 and CDR2 sequences are MGHDK and SYGVNS. V lost 2 bases and J 3 bases, leaving 20 bases between the germline ends. The CDR3 nucleotides are TGTGCCAGCAGTGAACGGAACGCAGGGCCCCGAGTCTACGAGCAGTACTTC. This gives the protein CASSERNAGPRVYEQYF.

The chain joins TRBV5-6 to TRBJ2-7, with D possibly called TRBD1 or TRBD2 (6 bases each). The CDR3 totals 16 residues. Per the germline V gene, CDR1 is SGHDT and CDR2 is YYEEEE. CDR3 sequence: CASSKSLRDTPYEQYV. The CDR3 DNA reads TGTGCCAGCAGCAAGTCCCTGCGGGACACTCCCTATGAGCAGTACGTC.

This clone was seen more than once but under ten times. The chain carries TRBV6-1 and TRBJ2-7, with a possible D match to TRBD2 (5 bases). The V end lost 5 bases, the J end lost 0 bases, and 8 bases lay between the germline ends. The CDR3 consists of 13 residues. From germline, CDR1 is MNHNS and CDR2 SASEGT. The CDR3 DNA sequence: TGTGCCAGCAGTCCGGGGTACTCCTACGAGCAGTACGTC. It is translated as CASSPGYSYEQYV.

The rearrangement uses TRBV5-6 and TRBJ2-1, with D unclear. Germline CDR1 reads SGHDT; CDR2 reads YYEEEE. The CDR3 sequence is 14 residues long. Trimming left V 1 base short and J 2 bases short, with 7 bases between. In DNA, the CDR3 is TGTGCCAGCAGCTTGTATCGCACCTACAATGAGCAGTTCTTC. Protein product: CASSLYRTYNEQFF.

This chain uses TRBV30 with TRBJ2-3, with TRBD2 matching over 8 bases. CDR3 size: 14 residues. V lost 2 bases to trimming and J lost 5 bases; unmatched junction nucleotides: 6. Germline V gives CDR1 GTSNPN, CDR2 SVGIG (reference sequence). The CDR3 nucleotides read TGTGCCTGGAGTAGCGGGAGCTCAAGAGATACGCAGTATTTT. It encodes CAWSSGSSRDTQYF. Full variable domain (rest looked up from reference TRBV30 and TRBJ2-3): SQTIHQWPATLVQPVGSPLSLECTVEGTSNPNLYWYRQAAGRGLQLLFYSVGIGQISSEVPQNLSASRPQDRQFILSSKKLLLSDSGFYLCAWSSGSSRDTQYFGPGTRLTVL.